Following are 29 T cell receptor beta chains from one sample sequenced in a study of blood T cell repertoires in COVID-19. Profiling relied on immunoSEQ multiplex PCR, and the TCRdb table lists in-frame clones only, not all of them. The table shows under 200,000 clones, with around nine tenths occurring only once. Sequencing used peripheral blood. The receptor set was obtained from a man between 65 and 79 years old with acute or convalescent COVID-19.

This clone was recorded a few times. The CDR3 DNA reads as TGTGCCAGTAACTCCCCCAGGGGTGAGAGGGCTGAAGCTTTCTTT. Its protein is CASNSPRGERAEAFF. The chain combines TRBV19 with TRBJ1-1, with D possibly matching TRBD1 (6 bases). CDR1 and CDR2 from the germline V gene are LNHDA and SQIVND (reference sequence). Trimming pared 7 bases from V and 6 bases from J, leaving 21 bases between. The CDR3 loop spans 15 amino acids.

The chain uses TRBV5-1 and TRBJ1-3; maybe TRBD1 (5 bases). Germline CDR1 is SGHRS and CDR2 is YFSETQ. The CDR3 has 14 amino acids. V was clipped by 4 bases and J by 1 base, with 9 bases between them. The CDR3: CASSPGTSGNTIYF. CDR3 DNA sequence: TGCGCCAGCAGCCCCGGGACTTCTGGAAACACCATATATTTT.

The chain has TRBV19 and TRBJ1-4; 10 bases map to TRBD1. This CDR3 contains 16 residues. Germline loops: CDR1 LNHDA, CDR2 SQIVND (reference sequence). Trimming at V came to 9 bases and at J to 6 bases, leaving 13 bases not matched to a gene. CDR3 in amino acids: CAREPGQGLVYEKLFF. The CDR3 nucleotides are TGTGCCAGAGAACCGGGACAGGGGCTAGTATATGAAAAACTGTTTTTT.

The V gene is TRBV29-1, the J gene TRBJ2-1; 10 bases line up with TRBD2. The CDR3 covers 13 residues. V trimming: 7 bases; J trimming: 8 bases; junction bases outside the gene matches: 8. The V gene's germline CDR1 is SQVTM and CDR2 ANQGSEA. Written as DNA, the CDR3 is TGCAGCGAAGAGCGGGAGGGCCTGGATGAGCAGTTCTTC. Translating gives CSEEREGLDEQFF.

The chain combines TRBV12-3 or TRBV12-4 with TRBJ1-1; D is possibly TRBD1 (6 bases). The CDR3 length is 12 residues. The ends were cut back, 6 bases at V and 3 bases at J, with 8 bases in the middle. The CDR3 region is CASSTGYTEAFF. The CDR3 DNA reads TGTGCCAGCAGCACAGGGTACACTGAAGCTTTCTTT.

V and J are TRBV15 and TRBJ2-2; tentatively, D is TRBD1 (5 bases). Germline CDR1 is LNHNV and CDR2 is YYDKDF (reference sequence). The CDR3 has 16 amino acids. V was cut by 1 base and J by 0 bases, with 9 bases left in between. The CDR3 spells CATSRGGAANTGELFF. The CDR3 region has the DNA TGTGCCACCAGCAGAGGTGGGGCCGCGAACACCGGGGAGCTGTTTTTT.

This chain connects TRBV7-9 to TRBJ2-1, with TRBD2 identical over 7 bases. The V and J ends lost 0 bases and 10 bases, in that order; junction bases with no gene match: 6. Looked up from germline, CDR1 is SEHNR and CDR2 is FQNEAQ (reference sequence). This CDR3 spans 14 amino acids. DNA for the CDR3: TGTGCCAGCAGCTTAGCGAGGGCGGGGGAAGAGCAGTTCTTC. This translates into CASSLARAGEEQFF.

The CDR3 sequence is CASTIGQGSGTDTQYF. CDR3 DNA: TGCGCCAGCACCATCGGACAGGGAAGTGGCACAGATACGCAGTATTTT. The rearrangement links TRBV5-1 to TRBJ2-3; TRBD1 aligns across 8 bases. V shed 6 bases, J shed 1 base, and the junction held 10 bases outside the gene matches. Germline V CDR1 and CDR2: SGHRS, YFSETQ. The CDR3 loop spans 16 amino acids.

CDR3 nucleotide sequence: TGTGCCAGCAGCTGGGTCAGGGATATGAACACTGAAGCTTTCTTT. Protein product: CASSWVRDMNTEAFF. The gene calls are TRBV6-4 and TRBJ1-1, with D perhaps matching TRBD1 (5 bases). Germline assignment: CDR1 MRHNA and CDR2 SNTAGT. V was pared by 6 bases and J by 0 bases, with 14 bases between. The CDR3 has 15 residues.

V gene TRBV6-5 combines with J gene TRBJ2-3, with a possible D match to TRBD1 (5 bases). In germline, CDR1 is MNHEY, CDR2 SVGAGI. The CDR3 runs 15 residues. Trimming cost V 0 bases and J 2 bases, with 9 bases left between them. CDR3 loop: CASSYSIGHTDTQYF. CDR3 in DNA: TGTGCCAGCAGTTACTCGATCGGACACACAGATACGCAGTATTTT.

V and J are TRBV7-8 and TRBJ2-7, with a tentative D call TRBD1 (6 bases). The CDR3 sequence is 15 residues long. Germline CDR1 reads SGHVS; CDR2 reads FQNEAQ. V lost 3 bases, J lost 7 bases, and 19 bases lay in between. The CDR3 nucleotides read TGTGCCAGCAGCTTTACCCGACAGGTCCTTTTAGAGCAGTACTTC. This translates into CASSFTRQVLLEQYF.

The chain uses TRBV27 and TRBJ2-3, with D uncertain. This CDR3 is 14 amino acids long. Germline V CDR1 and CDR2: MNHEY, SMNVEV (reference sequence). With 2 bases removed from V and 6 bases from J, the gap between germline ends came to 12 bases. The CDR3 nucleotides are TGTGCCAGCAGTTTAGCCCCTCGCGTCGATACGCAGTATTTT. It codes for CASSLAPRVDTQYF.

The gene calls are TRBV5-6 and TRBJ2-7; TRBD2 might be the D (6 bases). V was trimmed by 3 bases and J by 7 bases, leaving 17 bases between them. The CDR3 runs 14 residues. Germline V gene lookup returns CDR1 SGHDT and CDR2 YYEEEE. DNA for the CDR3: TGTGCCAGCAGCTGGGGAGAGGGACTCGGGGAGCAGTACTTC. The encoded protein is CASSWGEGLGEQYF.

This clone was seen a few times. The chain is built from TRBV5-6 and TRBJ1-5; D is unclear. The CDR3 covers 14 residues. Germline V lookup: CDR1 SGHDT, CDR2 YYEEEE. Trimming left V 0 bases short and J 4 bases short, with 8 bases between. In DNA form, the CDR3 reads TGTGCCAGCAGCTTGGTTTCGGGAAATCAGCCCCAGCATTTT. The encoded protein is CASSLVSGNQPQHF.

The rearrangement links TRBV4-2 to TRBJ2-7; TRBD2 aligns across 11 bases. V dropped 4 bases and J dropped 2; count of bases not matched to a gene: 10. CDR1 is LGHNA and CDR2 is YNFKEQ in the germline V gene. This CDR3 comprises 17 residues. The CDR3 coding sequence is TGTGCCAGCAGCCGTCGTGAGACTAGCGGGGCAACCTACGAGCAGTACTTC. This encodes CASSRRETSGATYEQYF.

The chain links TRBV4-2 to TRBJ1-2; the match to TRBD1 covers 7 bases. V shed 3 bases, J shed 4 bases, and the junction held 11 bases outside the gene matches. CDR1 and CDR2 (germline): LGHNA, YNFKEQ. The CDR3 has 16 amino acids. The CDR3 DNA follows: TGTGCCAGCAGCCAGGGCACAGGGGCGGCAACCTATGGCTACACCTTC. It is translated as CASSQGTGAATYGYTF.

V and J are TRBV9 and TRBJ2-3, with 8 positions matching TRBD2. V trimming: 0 bases; J trimming: 4 bases; junction bases outside the gene matches: 4. This CDR3 region has 15 residues. From germline, CDR1 is SGDLS and CDR2 YYNGEE. The CDR3 sequence: CASSVGSGNADTQYF. The CDR3 nucleotides read TGTGCCAGCAGCGTAGGTAGCGGGAATGCAGATACGCAGTATTTT.

V usage is TRBV6-5 and J usage is TRBJ2-3, with 11 bases fitting TRBD2. The CDR3 consists of 15 residues. V lost 6 bases and J lost 5; bases outside the gene matches: 7. CDR1 and CDR2 (germline): MNHEY, SVGAGI. CDR3 amino acids: CASRGVAGGGDTQYF. In DNA, the CDR3 is TGTGCCAGCAGGGGAGTAGCGGGAGGGGGAGATACGCAGTATTTT.

The CDR3 coding sequence is TGCGCCAGCAGCATGGGGCCCGGGGAGACCCAGTACTTC. Translating it yields CASSMGPGETQYF. This rearrangement joins TRBV5-1 to TRBJ2-5; the D gene is possibly TRBD1 (5 bases). The germline CDR1 and CDR2 sequences are SGHRS and YFSETQ. The CDR3 is 13 amino acids. Between the trimmed V and J ends, which lost 4 bases and 5 bases, there was a span of 12 bases.

The chain recombines TRBV28 with TRBJ1-6, with D possibly being TRBD1 (5 bases). The CDR3 runs to 15 residues. V gave up 2 bases and J gave up 6 bases, with 11 bases separating them. CDR1 MDHEN and CDR2 SYDVKM come from the germline V gene. The CDR3 coding sequence is TGTGCCAGCAGTTTAGGGGGGGTACGTAATTCACCCCTCCACTTT. As protein: CASSLGGVRNSPLHF.

V is TRBV7-3 and J is TRBJ2-7, with D perhaps TRBD1 (5 bases). Germline CDR1 reads SGHTA; CDR2 reads FQGTGA. The CDR3 consists of 14 residues. V lost 5 bases, J lost 5 bases, and 16 bases lay in between. The CDR3 bases are TGTGCCAGCAGCCGAGACAGTCGTTCTAACGAGCAGTACTTC. As protein: CASSRDSRSNEQYF. The complete variable domain, with remaining parts taken from reference TRBV7-3 and TRBJ2-7, reads GAGVSQTPSNKVTEKGKYVELRCDPISGHTALYWYRQSLGQGPEFLIYFQGTGAADDSGLPNDRFFAVRPEGSVSTLKIQRTERGDSAVYLCASSRDSRSNEQYFGPGTRLTVT.

The chain recombines TRBV30 with TRBJ2-2, with D perhaps TRBD2 (6 bases). In germline, CDR1 is GTSNPN, CDR2 SVGIG (reference sequence). Trimming shortened V by 4 bases and J by 5 bases, and 8 bases separated the two germline ends. The CDR3 covers 12 residues. CDR3 in amino acids: CAWTGGTGELFF. The CDR3, as DNA: TGTGCCTGGACCGGGGGTACCGGGGAGCTGTTTTTT. Combining the CDR3 with reference TRBV30 and TRBJ2-2 gives the whole variable domain SQTIHQWPATLVQPVGSPLSLECTVEGTSNPNLYWYRQAAGRGLQLLFYSVGIGQISSEVPQNLSASRPQDRQFILSSKKLLLSDSGFYLCAWTGGTGELFFGEGSRLTVL.

This chain joins TRBV5-1 and TRBJ1-1; 8 bases map to TRBD1. The germline V gene encodes CDR1 SGHRS and CDR2 YFSETQ. V shed 4 bases and J 5 bases; nucleotides not matched to a gene: 13. The CDR3 totals 16 residues. The CDR3, as DNA: TGCGCCAGCAGCCTCACACCTGACAGGGGAGGAACTGAAGCTTTCTTT. Protein sequence: CASSLTPDRGGTEAFF.

This clone appeared a few times. The CDR3: CASKGSGTSGRSSYNEQFF. For the CDR3, the DNA is TGCGCCAGCAAGGGTTCGGGGACTAGCGGGAGGAGCTCCTACAATGAGCAGTTCTTC. This rearrangement joins TRBV10-2 to TRBJ2-1; 15 bases are a match to TRBD2. Trimming cost V 7 bases and J 0 bases; bases outside gene matches: 10. Per germline, CDR1 WSHSY and CDR2 SAAADI. The CDR3 is made up of 19 amino acids.

The chain couples TRBV5-1 to TRBJ2-1; the D gene is possibly TRBD2 (5 bases). The CDR3 is 15 residues long. The V and J ends lost 0 bases and 1 base respectively, with 8 bases between them. Germline loops: CDR1 SGHRS, CDR2 YFSETQ. Written as DNA, the CDR3 is TGCGCCAGCAGCTTGGAGCCGGGGTCCTACAATGAGCAGTTCTTC. Protein: CASSLEPGSYNEQFF. The full variable domain, rest sourced from reference TRBV5-1 and TRBJ2-1, is KAGVTQTPRYLIKTRGQQVTLSCSPISGHRSVSWYQQTPGQGLQFLFEYFSETQRNKGNFPGRFSGRQFSNSRSEMNVSTLELGDSALYLCASSLEPGSYNEQFFGPGTRLTVL.

V and J are TRBV4-3 and TRBJ2-3; D is unresolved. The ends were cut back, 6 bases at V and 0 bases at J, with 13 bases in the middle. The CDR3 sequence is 15 residues long. Germline CDR1 and CDR2: LGHNA and YSLEER. CDR3 coding DNA: TGCGCCAGCAGACATCAGTCCCATAGCACAGATACGCAGTATTTT. Encoded protein: CASRHQSHSTDTQYF.

The V gene is TRBV24-1, the J gene TRBJ2-2; the D gene is possibly TRBD2 (6 bases). Germline V lookup: CDR1 KGHDR, CDR2 SFDVKD. V lost 1 base, J lost 7 bases, and 9 bases lay in between. This CDR3 comprises 14 residues. The CDR3 DNA reads as TGTGCCACCAGTGATTTCGCGGGAATCGGGGAGCTGTTTTTT. Protein sequence: CATSDFAGIGELFF.

This clone has only a few counts. The chain joins TRBV6-4 to TRBJ2-3, with D possibly TRBD2 on 6 matching bases. There are 15 residues in the CDR3. CDR1 is MRHNA and CDR2 is SNTAGT in the germline V gene. V lost 2 bases and J 4 bases, leaving 13 bases between the germline ends. As DNA, the CDR3 is TGTGCCAGCAGTGACGGGGCGGGAACCGCAGATACGCAGTATTTT. It codes for CASSDGAGTADTQYF.

V is TRBV4-2 and J is TRBJ1-1, with a tentative D call TRBD1 (6 bases). The V end was cut by 6 bases, the J end by 0 bases, with 14 bases between. Germline CDR1 LGHNA, CDR2 YNFKEQ. This CDR3 spans 15 amino acids. The CDR3 DNA follows: TGTGCCAGCAGGCAACAGACAGGCCTGAACACTGAAGCTTTCTTT. Its protein is CASRQQTGLNTEAFF.